These T cell receptor beta chains were read from a single sample in a study of T cell responses to AZD1222 COVID-19 vaccine. Only in-frame clones appear in the TCRdb table, and some are missing; sequencing was by immunoSEQ multiplex PCR. The table has 100,000 to 120,000 clones, roughly 85% seen once. The material was peripheral blood, obtained on day 0 of AZD1222 vaccination. These receptors were collected from an adult in good health. Each CDR3 is given with its conserved first and last residue. The D gene is left open where the match is weak. Not every row has a clone size; where given, it reads once, few, many or a size class.

TRBV6-6,TRBJ2-5,TRBD1,-,TGTGCCAGCAGTCTGGACAGGCGGGAGACCCAGTACTTC,CASSLDRRETQYF
TRBV28,TRBJ1-2,-,-,TGTGCCAGCAGTTTGGACGGGAACTATGGCTACACCTTC,CASSLDGNYGYTF
TRBV2,TRBJ1-2,TRBD1,-,TGTGCCAGCAGTTTACAGGGGGCGGGTGGCTACACCTTC,CASSLQGAGGYTF
TRBV13,TRBJ1-4,-,-,TGTGCCAGCAGCGCGGACGAAAAACTGTTTTTT,CASSADEKLFF
TRBV3-1/TRBV3-2,TRBJ2-3,-,-,TGTGCCAGCAGCCCCCCGGGGATGTCAGATACGCAGTATTTT,CASSPPGMSDTQYF
TRBV19,TRBJ2-3,TRBD2,-,TGTGCCAGTAGTATATCACTAGCGGGACGAGGAGCAGATACGCAGTATTTT,CASSISLAGRGADTQYF
TRBV27,TRBJ2-7,-,few,TGTGCCAGCAGTTTGAACAGAAGATCCTACGAGCAGTACTTC,CASSLNRRSYEQYF
TRBV5-8,TRBJ1-4,TRBD1,-,TGTGCCAGCAGCGTTATTCAGGGGGCCGGGGAAAAACTGTTTTTT,CASSVIQGAGEKLFF
TRBV10-2,TRBJ1-1,-,-,TGCGCCACTCGGACCAGCCTAAACACTGAAGCTTTCTTT,CATRTSLNTEAFF
TRBV23-1,TRBJ2-7,-,-,TGCGCCAGCATGCCCGGGGCAGCCTCCCGGCAGTTTATCTGGGAGCAGTACTTC,CASMPGAASRQFIWEQYF
TRBV10-1,TRBJ1-5,-,-,TGCGCCAGCAGTGAGTCGGTAGAGGGGTATAGCAATCAGCCCCAGCATTTT,CASSESVEGYSNQPQHF
TRBV11-2,TRBJ2-1,TRBD2,-,TGTGCCAGCAGCGGACTAGCGGGGGGGATCGATGAGCAGTTCTTC,CASSGLAGGIDEQFF
TRBV25-1,TRBJ2-3,-,-,TGTGCCAGCAGTGAGCCCGGCACAGATACGCAGTATTTT,CASSEPGTDTQYF
TRBV20-1,TRBJ2-7,TRBD2,-,TGCAGTGCTAGTTCGGGGGGGGACTATTACGAGCAGTACTTC,CSASSGGDYYEQYF
TRBV11-2,TRBJ2-1,TRBD2,few,TGTGCCAGCAGCCCCCGGACTAGCGGAGATGAGCAGTTCTTC,CASSPRTSGDEQFF
TRBV28,TRBJ1-1,-,-,TGTGCCAGCAGAAGTGGGGGGACCTACGGGCGCACTGAAGCTTTCTTT,CASRSGGTYGRTEAFF
TRBV4-2,TRBJ1-2,TRBD1,once,TGTGCCAGCAGCCAGGGAACAGGGGGAGACGGTGGCTACACCTTC,CASSQGTGGDGGYTF
TRBV19,TRBJ2-7,TRBD1,-,TGTGCCAGTGGGGTGAGACAGGGGGCTTCGTACGAGCAGTACTTC,CASGVRQGASYEQYF
TRBV12-3/TRBV12-4,TRBJ2-5,-,-,TGTGCCAGCAGTTCGGGGAGACAAGAGACCCAGTACTTC,CASSSGRQETQYF